This T cell receptor (beta chain) was recorded in a study of human T cells and chemical hapten exposure. Turning to the study itself: Weekly scalp doses of diphenylcyclopropenone were given to patients during the approximately 25-week study.

The CDR3 length is 15 residues. V lost 6 bases to trimming and J lost 3 bases; unmatched junction nucleotides: 4. The germline V gene has CDR1 MNHEY and CDR2 SVGEGT. The time point here: patch test 2, 6 weeks after DPC sensitization. Treatment denoted: therapeutic diphenylcyclopropenone sensitization with weekly scalp DPC. Authors' methods: Sequenced samples showed a median of 95,638 TCRs each, with counts running from approximately 21,000 to 630,000. TCRdb processed the RACE reads anew with MiXCR; each CDR3 protein has one entry. The authors' filters were not applied to this entry. Here the sample spans some 79,000 distinct CDR3 sequences, over 9.5% being singletons. This clonotype has a handful of counts.

The material was whole blood, obtained in connection with sensitization to the hapten diphenylcyclopropenone (DPC). This chain links TRBV6-2 or TRBV6-3 with TRBJ2-1; 11 bases agree with TRBD2. The receptor's source is a woman between 50 and 59 years old with alopecia areata. Some clones in this sample may be carry-over from other donors' samples. The CDR3 nucleotides are TGTGCCAGCAGAATGGGGACTAGCGGCTACAATGAGCAGTTCTTC. It specifies CASRMGTSGYNEQFF.